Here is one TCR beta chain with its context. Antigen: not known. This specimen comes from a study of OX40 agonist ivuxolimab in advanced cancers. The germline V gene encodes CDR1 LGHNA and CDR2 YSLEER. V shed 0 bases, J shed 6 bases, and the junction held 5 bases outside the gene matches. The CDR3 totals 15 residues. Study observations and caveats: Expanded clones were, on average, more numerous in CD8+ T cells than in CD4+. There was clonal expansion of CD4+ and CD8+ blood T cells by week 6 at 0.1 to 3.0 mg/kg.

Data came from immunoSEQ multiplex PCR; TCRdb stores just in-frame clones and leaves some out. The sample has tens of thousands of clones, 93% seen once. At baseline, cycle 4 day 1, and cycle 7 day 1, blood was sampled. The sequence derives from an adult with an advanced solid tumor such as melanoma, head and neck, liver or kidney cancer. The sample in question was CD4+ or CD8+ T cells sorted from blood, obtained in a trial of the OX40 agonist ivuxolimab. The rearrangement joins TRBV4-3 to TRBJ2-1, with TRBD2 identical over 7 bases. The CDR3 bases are TGCGCCAGCAGCCAAGAGTCTAGCGGCTTCAATGAGCAGTTCTTC. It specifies CASSQESSGFNEQFF.